A selection of T cell receptor beta chains follows, all from one sample in a study of CD8+ T cells in alopecia areata. This table comes from immunoSEQ multiplex PCR, and its TCRdb copy is limited to in-frame clones, with some not included. The top ten hold approximately 20% of the sample, which has 35,000 to 50,000 clones, approximately 92% seen once. Sample: CD8+ T cells sorted from blood, taken at week 24, from a patient treated with tofacitinib. The receptor source for this set is a human donor with alopecia areata. CDR3s include the opening cysteine and the closing phenylalanine or tryptophan. The order of the fields is J gene, V gene, D gene, CDR3 DNA, CDR3 protein. The D gene is left open where the match is weak.

j_gene: TRBJ2-3
v_gene: TRBV6-5
d_gene: TRBD2
CDR3nt: TGTGCCAGCAGTAGCGGGGCGGTGAGCACAGATACGCAGTATTTT
CDR3aa: CASSSGAVSTDTQYF

j_gene: TRBJ1-6
v_gene: TRBV27
d_gene: TRBD1
CDR3nt: TGTGCCAGCAGTTTAGACAGGGGCTCACCCCTCCACTTT
CDR3aa: CASSLDRGSPLHF

j_gene: TRBJ2-7
v_gene: TRBV7-2
d_gene: TRBD1
CDR3nt: TGTGCCAGCAGCTCCGCCGGGACAGAAGTCTACGAGCAGTACTTC
CDR3aa: CASSSAGTEVYEQYF

j_gene: TRBJ2-1
v_gene: TRBV7-9
d_gene: NA
CDR3nt: TGTGCCAGCAGCTTACAGGGGGGCATTCCCTACAATGAGCAGTTCTTC
CDR3aa: CASSLQGGIPYNEQFF

j_gene: TRBJ2-7
v_gene: TRBV27
d_gene: NA
CDR3nt: TGTGCCAGCGGACTTACGCCGAGTTACGAGCAGTACTTC
CDR3aa: CASGLTPSYEQYF

j_gene: TRBJ1-5
v_gene: TRBV19
d_gene: NA
CDR3nt: TGTGCCAGTAGTATAGCGGCGGGGCTAGATCAGCCCCAGCATTTT
CDR3aa: CASSIAAGLDQPQHF

j_gene: TRBJ2-3
v_gene: TRBV28
d_gene: NA
CDR3nt: TGTGCCACCACCTGGACGGCCAACACAGATACGCAGTATTTT
CDR3aa: CATTWTANTDTQYF

j_gene: TRBJ1-1
v_gene: TRBV27
d_gene: NA
CDR3nt: TGTGCCAGCGCGGACCTCATGAACACTGAAGCTTTCTTT
CDR3aa: CASADLMNTEAFF

j_gene: TRBJ2-5
v_gene: TRBV10-3
d_gene: TRBD2
CDR3nt: TGTGCCATCAGTTCCCCAACCGGGACTAGCGGACCACAAGAGACCCAGTACTTC
CDR3aa: CAISSPTGTSGPQETQYF

j_gene: TRBJ2-1
v_gene: TRBV15
d_gene: TRBD2
CDR3nt: TGTGCCACCAGCAGAGATGGACCGGGACTAGCGGGAGGGAATGAGCAGTTCTTC
CDR3aa: CATSRDGPGLAGGNEQFF

j_gene: TRBJ2-7
v_gene: TRBV6-5
d_gene: TRBD2
CDR3nt: TGTGCCAGCAGTCCCTGGACTAGCGGGGGACACGAGCAGTACTTC
CDR3aa: CASSPWTSGGHEQYF

j_gene: TRBJ1-1
v_gene: TRBV6-1
d_gene: NA
CDR3nt: TGTGCCAGCAGTGACGGGAACATGAACACTGAAGCTTTCTTT
CDR3aa: CASSDGNMNTEAFF